Listed below are T cell receptor beta chains from one sample, sequenced in a study of identifying expanded T cells in peripheral blood. The protocol was immunoSEQ multiplex PCR, while the TCRdb copy is restricted to in-frame clones and leaves out a portion. The sample lists approximately 100,000 clones; around 89% were seen once. Material for sequencing was blood. The receptor source for this set is a person aged 18 to 69 in good health. CDR3s include the opening cysteine and the closing phenylalanine or tryptophan. The D gene is left open where the match is weak. Size tells how often a clone was seen (once, few, many) or the class of an expanded clone, and some rows leave it out.

j_call d_call clone_size v_call cdr3_nt cdr3_aa
TRBJ2-7 NA NA TRBV27 TGTGCCAGCAGTTTATCTTCCCGGGCGGGCTACGAGCAGTACTTC CASSLSSRAGYEQYF
TRBJ2-6 TRBD1 NA TRBV2 TGTGCCAGCAGGAGGGACAGCTCTGGGGCCAACGTCCTGACTTTC CASRRDSSGANVLTF
TRBJ1-1 NA few TRBV6-6 TGTGCCAGCGGGAGGGCAAAAGCTTTCTTT CASGRAKAFF
TRBJ2-7 TRBD2 NA TRBV10-2 TGCGCCAGCAGTGAGTTCGTAGCGGGGGGCTCCTACGAGCAGTACTTC CASSEFVAGGSYEQYF
TRBJ2-3 TRBD2 NA TRBV12-5 TGTGCTAGTGGTTTGGTAGGGGATGGGACTAGCCTGACAGATACGCAGTATTTT CASGLVGDGTSLTDTQYF
TRBJ1-2 NA NA TRBV9 TGTGCCAGCAGCGTAGCGGGGGCCTATGGCTACACCTTC CASSVAGAYGYTF
TRBJ2-5 NA NA TRBV18 TGTGCCAGCTCACTCGACAGGGAGGGAGAGACCCAGTACTTC CASSLDREGETQYF
TRBJ1-5 NA NA TRBV9 TGTGCCAGCAGCGTACTGGTAGGCTTT CASSVLVGF
TRBJ1-1 NA NA TRBV5-1 TGCGCCAGCAGCTTGGCCAGAGGAACGCTCACTGAAGCTTTCTTT CASSLARGTLTEAFF
TRBJ1-2 NA NA TRBV28 TGTGCCAGCCGTCTGACATTGGAGGGCTACACCTTC CASRLTLEGYTF
TRBJ2-7 NA once TRBV19 TGTGCCAGTAGCCCAAATAGTGGCTACGAGCAGTACTTC CASSPNSGYEQYF
TRBJ1-1 NA NA TRBV5-5 TGTGCCAGCAGCTCTACAATGAACACTGAAGCTTTCTTT CASSSTMNTEAFF
TRBJ2-7 NA NA TRBV14 TGTGCCAGCAGCCGGGCAGGGTCCTACGAGCAGTACTTC CASSRAGSYEQYF
TRBJ2-5 TRBD1 NA TRBV18 TGTGCCAGCTCACCATATACTGGACAGGCCCAGTACTTC CASSPYTGQAQYF
TRBJ1-5 TRBD1 few TRBV7-9 TGTGCCAGCAGCCACAGGGGGGATCAGCCCCAGCATTTT CASSHRGDQPQHF
TRBJ2-3 NA NA TRBV19 TGTGCCAGTAGTATGGGGGGAGCAGATACGCAGTATTTT CASSMGGADTQYF
TRBJ2-7 NA once TRBV27 TGTGCCAGCGCGGTGGGGCGGGGAGAGCAGTACTTC CASAVGRGEQYF
TRBJ1-3 NA few TRBV7-7 TGTGCCAGCTCCACAGGGTTTGGAAACACCATATATTTT CASSTGFGNTIYF
TRBJ2-3 NA NA TRBV4-3 TGCGCCAGCAGCCAAGAGTCCCATCGGGACCTTTCCACAGATACGCAGTATTTT CASSQESHRDLSTDTQYF
TRBJ2-3 NA NA TRBV6-5 TGTGCCACCTCCCTTCAGACCGCAGATACGCAGTATTTT CATSLQTADTQYF
TRBJ2-1 TRBD2 NA TRBV6-5 TGTGCCAGCAGTGCGACTAGCGGGGGATACAATGAGCAGTTCTTC CASSATSGGYNEQFF
TRBJ2-1 TRBD1 NA TRBV25-1 TGTGCCAGCAGTGAATTTGGGACAGGGAACTACAATGAGCAGTTCTTC CASSEFGTGNYNEQFF
TRBJ1-2 TRBD1 once TRBV7-9 TGTGCCAGCAGCGATAAAGACAGGGGGCACAGTGGCTACACCTTC CASSDKDRGHSGYTF
TRBJ2-5 NA NA TRBV4-1 TGCGCCAGCAGCCAAGTTCCGGGGAGAGAGACCCAGTACTTC CASSQVPGRETQYF
TRBJ2-1 TRBD2 NA TRBV18 TGTGCCAGCTCACCGTTTAGACTAGCGGGGGGTTCCTACAATGAGCAGTTCTTC CASSPFRLAGGSYNEQFF
TRBJ1-6 TRBD1 NA TRBV28 TGTGCCAGCAGTACCCCGGGACAGGGTTATTCACCCCTCCACTTT CASSTPGQGYSPLHF
TRBJ1-5 NA NA TRBV21-1 TGTGCCAGCAGCGAGGACAGGGAGGGCGATCAGCCCCAGCATTTT CASSEDREGDQPQHF
TRBJ2-7 TRBD1 once TRBV6-5 TGTGCCAGCAGCTACAGGACAGGGGAACACGAGCAGTACTTC CASSYRTGEHEQYF
TRBJ2-1 TRBD2 NA TRBV9 TGTGCCAGCAGCGTACACGGTAGCGGGGGGGCGGATGAGCAGTTCTTC CASSVHGSGGADEQFF
TRBJ1-2 NA NA TRBV23-1 TGCGCCAGCAGTCTCAGGACCCGCCTGCCCTATGGCTACACCTTC CASSLRTRLPYGYTF
TRBJ1-5 NA NA TRBV5-1 TGCGCCAGCAGCCCTGACCAGGGCAATCAGCCCCAGCATTTT CASSPDQGNQPQHF
TRBJ2-7 NA large TRBV4-3 TGCGCCAGCAGCCCAGGGGACTACTCCTACGAGCAGTACTTC CASSPGDYSYEQYF
TRBJ2-3 NA few TRBV6-6 TGTGCCAGCATCCCGGAGGGGGCAGATACGCAGTATTTT CASIPEGADTQYF
TRBJ2-2 NA NA TRBV7-9 TGTGCCAGCAGCATGCAGGGGCACACCGGGGAGCTGTTTTTT CASSMQGHTGELFF
TRBJ2-3 TRBD1 NA TRBV6-5 TGTGCCAGCAGTCCCCGGACAGGTCCGGCAGATACGCAGTATTTT CASSPRTGPADTQYF
TRBJ2-3 TRBD2 NA TRBV27 TGTGCCACCCTAGCGGGGGGCACAGATACGCAGTATTTT CATLAGGTDTQYF
TRBJ1-3 NA few TRBV19 TGTGCCACCTCTAGGGCCAGGGACCTAGTCTCTGGAAACACCATATATTTT CATSRARDLVSGNTIYF
TRBJ1-2 TRBD1 NA TRBV5-1 TGCGCCAGCAGTTTGAGGGACAGTTCCTATGGCTACACCTTC CASSLRDSSYGYTF
TRBJ2-5 NA NA TRBV7-2 TGTGCCAGCAGCTTTGGGATGGGAGAGACCCAGTACTTC CASSFGMGETQYF
TRBJ2-1 NA many TRBV27 TGTGCCAGCAGTTTCAACCAGGACCTAAACAATGAGCAGTTCTTC CASSFNQDLNNEQFF
TRBJ2-7 TRBD1 NA TRBV6-5 TGTGCCAGCAGCTTGACAGGGGGTGACTACGAGCAGTACTTC CASSLTGGDYEQYF
TRBJ2-1 NA NA TRBV29-1 TGCAGCGTTACTTGGAATGAGCAGTTCTTC CSVTWNEQFF
TRBJ1-3 NA few TRBV5-1 TGCGCCAGCAGCTTAGCCCTCGGATACGGAAACACCATATATTTT CASSLALGYGNTIYF
TRBJ1-2 NA NA TRBV6-1 TGTGCCAGCAGTCTAAAGCTCTATGGCTACACCTTC CASSLKLYGYTF
TRBJ2-2 TRBD1 NA TRBV19 TGTGCCAGTATGGAACAGGGGAGAACCGGGGAGCTGTTTTTT CASMEQGRTGELFF
TRBJ1-3 NA NA TRBV28 TGTGCCAGCAGTTTGGATACGTCCTCTGGAAACACCATATATTTT CASSLDTSSGNTIYF
TRBJ2-7 NA once TRBV21-1 TGTGCCAGCAGCAAAGCGCTCCTGAGAAGGGAGCGTCCCTACGAGCAGTACTTC CASSKALLRRERPYEQYF
TRBJ2-7 NA NA TRBV6-5 TGTGCCAGCAGTGTGGACGGCTCCTACGAGCAGTACTTC CASSVDGSYEQYF
TRBJ1-2 NA NA TRBV27 TGTGCCAGCAGTTTAAAGTCAGGGAGTAACTATGGCTACACCTTC CASSLKSGSNYGYTF
TRBJ1-5 NA NA TRBV19 TGTGCCAGTAGTACCCCGTATAGCAATCAGCCCCAGCATTTT CASSTPYSNQPQHF
TRBJ1-4 NA NA TRBV6-5 TGTGCCAGCAGACGGACGGCGCACGGAGAGGAAAAACTGTTTTTT CASRRTAHGEEKLFF
TRBJ1-1 TRBD1 NA TRBV10-3 TGTGCCATCAGTGAGAGGGGGCTGGGGGGATTGAACACTGAAGCTTTCTTT CAISERGLGGLNTEAFF
TRBJ1-6 NA once TRBV6-6 TGTGCCAGCAGTTACGTGGGGAATTCACCCCTCCACTTT CASSYVGNSPLHF
TRBJ2-2 TRBD2 NA TRBV18 TGTGCCAGCTCACCAAGACTAGCGGGGGGACTCACGAACACCGGGGAGCTGTTTTTT CASSPRLAGGLTNTGELFF
TRBJ2-3 NA NA TRBV7-6 TGTGCCAGCAGCTTAGCCCCAGGGAGGGATACGCAGTATTTT CASSLAPGRDTQYF